One sample yielded the 15 T cell receptor beta chains listed below, sequenced in a study of blood T cells in healthy people across ages. The authors ran a second PCR of about 6 to 11 cycles using a sample-barcoded 5' primer and a J-beta primer mix. TCRdb passed the 5' RACE reads through MiXCR, listing each CDR3 protein once. This sample has approximately 1.5 million distinct CDR3 sequences, with around 40% found just once. Input material: blood. These receptors came from a woman aged 18-29 years in good health.

This chain links TRBV6-2 or TRBV6-3 with TRBJ2-3; 7 bases fit TRBD1. Trimming removed 1 base from V and 6 bases from J; junction bases left unmatched: 16. CDR1 and CDR2 from the germline V gene are MNHEY and SVGEGT. The CDR3 spans 18 residues. The DNA for the CDR3 is TGTGCCAGCAGTTACTTCCCCCGGGACAGCCAACGCAGGGATACGCAGTATTTT. Its translation: CASSYFPRDSQRRDTQYF.

The rearrangement uses TRBV13 and TRBJ2-4; the D gene is possibly TRBD2 (5 bases). Germline CDR1 is PRHDT and CDR2 is FYEKMQ (reference sequence). V was shortened by 4 bases and J by 2 bases, with 15 bases between the two germline ends. This CDR3 comprises 16 residues. CDR3 residues: CASSSDPRGTKNIQYF. The CDR3 DNA follows: TGTGCCAGCAGCTCGGACCCTCGGGGTACCAAAAACATTCAGTACTTC.

This clonotype was found a few times. The chain uses TRBV29-1 and TRBJ1-5; unclear D gene. The CDR3 is made up of 15 amino acids. The germline V and J ends were trimmed by 1 base and 0 bases, with 10 bases remaining between them. Per germline, CDR1 SQVTM and CDR2 ANQGSEA. CDR3 in DNA: TGCAGCGTTGAAGTTGACGGTAATAGCAATCAGCCCCAGCATTTT. Translating it yields CSVEVDGNSNQPQHF.

The chain links TRBV2 to TRBJ1-2; possibly TRBD1 for D (5 bases). V lost 7 bases and J lost 4, with 13 bases in between. Germline assignment: CDR1 SNHLY and CDR2 FYNNEI. This CDR3 contains 13 residues. CDR3 in DNA: TGTGCCAGCAAGATCAGGGACGGCTATGGCTACACCTTC. Its protein product is CASKIRDGYGYTF.

V gene TRBV7-2 combines with J gene TRBJ1-5; 8 bases align to TRBD1. V lost 5 bases, J lost 2 bases, and 8 bases stayed unmatched. Looked up from germline, CDR1 is SGHTA and CDR2 is FQGNSA. The CDR3 runs to 16 residues. The CDR3 loop is CASSLDRVIGNQPQHF. The DNA for the CDR3 is TGTGCCAGCAGCCTGGACAGGGTGATCGGCAATCAGCCCCAGCATTTT.

The genes are TRBV20-1 and TRBJ1-2, with D tentatively TRBD1 (5 bases). V was clipped by 1 base and J by 0 bases, with 12 bases between them. The CDR3 is made up of 15 amino acids. Per germline, CDR1 DFQATT and CDR2 SNEGSKA (reference sequence). In DNA form, the CDR3 reads TGCAGTGCTAGAGGCGTGGGGGTTCCTAACTATGGCTACACCTTC. Its protein product is CSARGVGVPNYGYTF.

This clonotype has only a few counts. V usage is TRBV20-1 and J usage is TRBJ1-2, with 7 positions matching TRBD1. J gave up 2 bases and V 6 bases, and 9 bases lay outside the gene matches. Germline CDR1 reads DFQATT; CDR2 reads SNEGSKA (reference sequence). This CDR3 contains 14 residues. The CDR3 protein is CSATRDRTNYGYTF. In DNA form, the CDR3 reads TGCAGTGCAACGAGGGACAGAACCAACTATGGCTACACCTTC.

Comment on this clonotype: A junction end diverges from the germline sequence, so it may reflect a read error. The chain links TRBV20-1 to TRBJ2-1; D is unresolved. Germline values: CDR1 DFQATT, CDR2 SNEGSKA (reference sequence). The CDR3 has 13 amino acids. DNA of the CDR3: TGCAGTGCAGATTCCCCCTCCGACAATGAGCAGTTCTTC. This gives the protein CSADSPSDNEQFF.

The chain combines TRBV28 with TRBJ1-4; D gene uncertain. The CDR3 extends over 15 amino acids. The V end was cut by 2 bases, the J end by 0 bases, with 7 bases between. Germline V gives CDR1 MDHEN, CDR2 SYDVKM. The CDR3 sequence is CASSLQATTNEKLFF. CDR3 sequence (DNA): TGTGCCAGCAGTTTACAGGCAACAACTAATGAAAAACTGTTTTTT.

This clonotype was observed many times. This rearrangement joins TRBV7-9 to TRBJ2-3, with a possible D match to TRBD1 (6 bases). The V gene lost 0 bases and the J gene lost 4 bases, with 14 bases spanning the gap. The germline CDR1 and CDR2 sequences are SEHNR and FQNEAQ (reference sequence). This CDR3 contains 16 residues. In nucleotides, the CDR3 is TGTGCCAGCAGCTTAGCCCCTTGGACAGATTCAGATACGCAGTATTTT. Translating gives CASSLAPWTDSDTQYF. Based on the CDR3 plus reference TRBV7-9 and TRBJ2-3, the full variable domain is DTGVSQNPRHKITKRGQNVTFRCDPISEHNRLYWYRQTLGQGPEFLTYFQNEAQLEKSRLLSDRFSAERPKGSFSTLEIQRTEQGDSAMYLCASSLAPWTDSDTQYFGPGTRLTVL.

V usage is TRBV7-2 and J usage is TRBJ1-6, with 7 bases fitting TRBD1. Germline V CDR1 and CDR2: SGHTA, FQGNSA. The CDR3 spans 16 residues. J was trimmed by 9 bases and V by 4 bases; bases with no gene match: 12. CDR3 protein: CASSSLRTGLTSPLHF. The CDR3 nucleotides are TGTGCCAGCAGCTCCCTCCGGACAGGCTTAACTTCACCCCTCCACTTT. The full variable domain, in which reference TRBV7-2 and TRBJ1-6 provide the parts outside the CDR3, is GAGVSQSPSNKVTEKGKDVELRCDPISGHTALYWYRQSLGQGLEFLIYFQGNSAPDKSGLPSDRFSAERTGGSVSTLTIQRTQQEDSAVYLCASSSLRTGLTSPLHFGNGTRLTVT.

This clonotype was found a few times. J is TRBJ2-3 and V is TRBV4-3; D gene uncertain. Germline V gene sequence: CDR1 LGHNA, CDR2 YSLEER. V was clipped by 0 bases and J by 3 bases, with 10 bases between them. The CDR3 has 15 residues. The CDR3 loop reads CASSQDTWRTDTQYF. The DNA of the CDR3 is TGCGCCAGCAGCCAAGATACCTGGCGGACAGATACGCAGTATTTT.

The chain couples TRBV7-9 to TRBJ2-7, with D perhaps assigned TRBD1 or TRBD2 (5 bases each). This CDR3 region has 14 residues. Deletions cut 3 bases from V and 2 bases from J, with 11 bases between. Germline CDR1 and CDR2: SEHNR and FQNEAQ (reference sequence). For the CDR3, the DNA is TGTGCCAGCAGCTTGACCAGGGAGCCCTACGAGCAGTACTTC. It translates to CASSLTREPYEQYF. The full variable domain, with the rest looked up from reference TRBV7-9 and TRBJ2-7, is DTGVSQNPRHKITKRGQNVTFRCDPISEHNRLYWYRQTLGQGPEFLTYFQNEAQLEKSRLLSDRFSAERPKGSFSTLEIQRTEQGDSAMYLCASSLTREPYEQYFGPGTRLTVT.

The chain employs TRBV6-2 or TRBV6-3 and TRBJ1-1, with D uncertain. The V end was cut by 2 bases, the J end by 1 base, with 8 bases between. Germline loops: CDR1 MNHEY, CDR2 SVGEGT. The CDR3 length is 14 residues. CDR3 sequence (DNA): TGTGCCAGCAGTTACCAGGTTTCGAACACTGAAGCTTTCTTT. Amino acids: CASSYQVSNTEAFF.

This clonotype was seen a handful of times. This chain joins TRBV7-3 and TRBJ1-2, with TRBD1 matching over 8 bases. J lost 5 bases, V lost 1 base, and 6 bases had no gene match. The germline gives CDR1 SGHTA, CDR2 FQGTGA. The CDR3 length is 15 residues. The CDR3 spells CASSLSPGGRYGYTF. CDR3 coding DNA: TGTGCCAGCAGCTTAAGTCCAGGGGGCCGGTATGGCTACACCTTC.